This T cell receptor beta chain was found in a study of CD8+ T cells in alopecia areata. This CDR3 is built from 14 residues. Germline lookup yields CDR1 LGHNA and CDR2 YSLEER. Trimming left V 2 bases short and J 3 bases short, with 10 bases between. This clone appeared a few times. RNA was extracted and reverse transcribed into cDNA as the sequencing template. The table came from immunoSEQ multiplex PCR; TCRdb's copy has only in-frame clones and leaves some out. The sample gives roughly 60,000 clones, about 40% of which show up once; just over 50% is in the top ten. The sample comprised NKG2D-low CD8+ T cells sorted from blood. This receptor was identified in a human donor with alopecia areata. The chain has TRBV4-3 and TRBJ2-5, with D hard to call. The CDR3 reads CASSQRTWEETQYF. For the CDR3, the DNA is TGCGCCAGCAGCCAAAGGACGTGGGAAGAGACCCAGTACTTC.